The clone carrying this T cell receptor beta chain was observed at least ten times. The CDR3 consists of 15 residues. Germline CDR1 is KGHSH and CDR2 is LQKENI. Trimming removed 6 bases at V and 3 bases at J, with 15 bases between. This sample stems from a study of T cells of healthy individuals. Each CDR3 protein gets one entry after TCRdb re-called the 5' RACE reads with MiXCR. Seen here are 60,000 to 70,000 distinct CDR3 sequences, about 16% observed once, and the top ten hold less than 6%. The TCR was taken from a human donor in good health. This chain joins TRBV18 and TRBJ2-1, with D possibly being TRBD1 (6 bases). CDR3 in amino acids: CASSPGQRYYNEQFF. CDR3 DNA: TGTGCCAGCTCCCCGGGACAACGATACTACAATGAGCAGTTCTTC.